The 18 T cell receptor beta chains below come from one sample, sequenced in a study of identical twins. From the 5' RACE reads, TCRdb called clonotypes with MiXCR, one entry per CDR3 protein. The sample holds a few hundred thousand distinct CDR3 sequences, more than 20% seen once. This same sample was also part of a study on T cells expressing NK-cell markers.

The sequencing sample was made of CD4+ T cells sorted from blood. The receptors originated from a woman between 18 and 30 years old in good health.

This clonotype was recorded a few times. The chain employs TRBV12-3 or TRBV12-4 and TRBJ2-1; 9 bases map to TRBD2. V trimming: 6 bases; J trimming: 9 bases; junction bases outside the gene matches: 9. CDR3 length: 14 residues. DNA for the CDR3: TGTGCCAGCAGCCGGGGACTAGCCAGGAGTGAGCAGTTCTTC. Protein sequence: CASSRGLARSEQFF.

The chain joins TRBV12-3 or TRBV12-4 to TRBJ1-3, with D unresolved. V lost 3 bases to trimming and J lost 2 bases, with 11 bases between them. CDR3 size: 15 residues. Here the CDR3 reads CASSLVQRPGNTIYF. As DNA, the CDR3 is TGTGCCAGCAGTTTGGTCCAGCGCCCTGGAAACACCATATATTTT.

The V call is TRBV24-1, the J call TRBJ2-3; D unresolved. The V end was cut by 5 bases, the J end by 11 bases, with 13 bases between. The CDR3 runs to 12 residues. Germline CDR1 is KGHDR and CDR2 is SFDVKD. CDR3 residues: CATSGKVWRQYF. CDR3 nucleotide sequence: TGTGCCACCAGTGGGAAGGTTTGGAGGCAGTATTTT.

This rearrangement joins TRBV12-3 or TRBV12-4 to TRBJ2-3; possibly TRBD1 or TRBD2 for D (5 bases each). The CDR3 is 17 residues long. V lost 7 bases to trimming and J lost 2 bases, with 22 bases between them. The CDR3 DNA sequence: TGTGCCAGCACCATCTCCGGTTGGGGGATGCACACAGATACGCAGTATTTT. It codes for CASTISGWGMHTDTQYF.

This clonotype was observed a handful of times. The V gene is TRBV12-3 or TRBV12-4, the J gene TRBJ1-5; D is unclear. The ends were cut back, 3 bases at V and 4 bases at J, with 7 bases in the middle. CDR3 length: 13 amino acids. The chain's CDR3 is CASSFARNQPQHF. The CDR3, as DNA: TGTGCCAGCAGTTTTGCCAGAAATCAGCCCCAGCATTTT.

This clonotype came up a few times. The chain employs TRBV29-1 and TRBJ2-1; D not resolved. V lost 7 bases and J lost 6, with 13 bases in between. Per the germline V gene, CDR1 is SQVTM and CDR2 is ANQGSEA. The CDR3 has 12 amino acids. The DNA of the CDR3 is TGCAGCGCTTTGACTTGGACCAATGAGCAGTTCTTC. Amino acids: CSALTWTNEQFF.

This clonotype has only a few counts. The chain recombines TRBV21-1 with TRBJ1-4; the D call TRBD1 from the table was never checked on the DNA. TRBV21-1 is assigned pseudogene status. There are 14 residues in the CDR3. CDR3 nucleotides: TGTGCCAGCAGCAAAAGAGGGGGTGATGAAAAACTGTTTTTT. This gives the protein CASSKRGGDEKLFF.

As DNA, the CDR3 is TGTGCCAGCAGCGAGGGACAGGGTACCTACGAGCAGTACTTC. Translating gives CASSEGQGTYEQYF. This chain connects TRBV7-9 to TRBJ2-7, with TRBD1 identical over 9 bases. Germline CDR1 reads SEHNR; CDR2 reads FQNEAQ (reference sequence). Unmatched junction bases numbered 4, after V lost 5 bases and J lost 2 bases. CDR3 length: 14 amino acids. Drawing the rest from reference TRBV7-9 and TRBJ2-7, the complete variable domain is DTGVSQNPRHKITKRGQNVTFRCDPISEHNRLYWYRQTLGQGPEFLTYFQNEAQLEKSRLLSDRFSAERPKGSFSTLEIQRTEQGDSAMYLCASSEGQGTYEQYFGPGTRLTVT.

This sequence joins TRBV7-2 and TRBJ2-3; D call uncertain. The germline V gene has CDR1 SGHTA and CDR2 FQGNSA. The CDR3 consists of 13 residues. V was trimmed by 5 bases and J by 5 bases, leaving 11 bases between them. CDR3 nucleotide sequence: TGTGCCAGCAGCCTAAAGCTGGGAGATACGCAGTATTTT. Translated: CASSLKLGDTQYF.

The chain has TRBV11-2 and TRBJ2-3; the match to TRBD2 covers 7 bases. Per the germline V gene, CDR1 is SGHAT and CDR2 is FQNNGV. Germline trimming cut 2 bases from V and 2 bases from J; bases unmatched to any gene: 7. The CDR3 is 16 residues long. In DNA, the CDR3 is TGTGCCAGCAGCTTATTCGCTAGCGGACCCACAGATACGCAGTATTTT. This translates into CASSLFASGPTDTQYF.

This clonotype came up a few times. The chain joins TRBV2 to TRBJ2-3; 8 nucleotides align to TRBD2. The germline V gene has CDR1 SNHLY and CDR2 FYNNEI. Trimming took 4 bases from V and 5 from J; bases not matched to a gene: 8. The CDR3 loop spans 15 amino acids. For the CDR3, the DNA is TGTGCCAGCAGTGTACAGGCGGGAGGCATAGATACGCAGTATTTT. Protein product: CASSVQAGGIDTQYF.

This clonotype was picked up a small number of times. The CDR3 bases are TGTGCCAGCAAATCGAACACCGGGGAGCTGTTTTTT. This codes for CASKSNTGELFF. The chain is built from TRBV12-3 or TRBV12-4 and TRBJ2-2; D is undetermined. V dropped 7 bases and J dropped 0 bases, with 3 bases sitting between them. This CDR3 has 12 amino acids.

V is TRBV20-1 and J is TRBJ2-3, with 11 bases identical to TRBD2. The CDR3 contains 18 residues. Looked up from germline, CDR1 is DFQATT and CDR2 is SNEGSKA (reference sequence). V trimming: 5 bases; J trimming: 1 base; junction bases outside the gene matches: 14. In nucleotides, the CDR3 is TGCAGTGCTGGGGTGGGGCTAGCGGGAGGATTTGGCACAGATACGCAGTATTTT. Its protein is CSAGVGLAGGFGTDTQYF.

J is TRBJ2-1 and V is TRBV20-1; 7 bases are shared with TRBD2. J gave up 4 bases and V 2 bases, and 5 bases lay outside the gene matches. This CDR3 spans 14 amino acids. The germline CDR1 and CDR2 sequences are DFQATT and SNEGSKA (reference sequence). The CDR3 DNA follows: TGCAGTGCTAGAATTGGGGGGGGATACAATGAGCAGTTCTTC. Encoded protein: CSARIGGGYNEQFF.

V gene TRBV20-1 combines with J gene TRBJ2-1; D gene ambiguous. The CDR3 totals 11 residues. The V and J ends lost 6 bases and 5 bases respectively, with 8 bases between them. CDR1 and CDR2 from the germline V gene are DFQATT and SNEGSKA (reference sequence). CDR3: CSAENHNEQFF. The CDR3 nucleotides read TGCAGTGCAGAAAACCACAATGAGCAGTTCTTC.

CDR3 DNA: TGTGCCAGCAGCCTAACAGGGGGCCAAAGGACCGGGGAGCTGTTTTTT. It codes for CASSLTGGQRTGELFF. The gene calls are TRBV3-1 and TRBJ2-2, with 9 bases identical to TRBD1. Germline CDR1 reads LGHDT; CDR2 reads YNNKEL (reference sequence). The CDR3 runs 16 residues. The V and J ends lost 4 bases and 5 bases, in that order; junction bases with no gene match: 8.

This sequence joins TRBV5-1 and TRBJ2-5, with D possibly being TRBD1 (5 bases). The CDR3 spans 15 residues. V lost 0 bases, J lost 4 bases, and 13 bases lay in between. Germline CDR1 SGHRS, CDR2 YFSETQ. The CDR3 DNA follows: TGCGCCAGCAGCTTGGTAGGGGATGTGCGAGAGACCCAGTACTTC. It yields the protein CASSLVGDVRETQYF.

The DNA for the CDR3 is TGTGCCAGCAGCCGGACAGGGAGGTACGAGCAGTACTTC. This encodes CASSRTGRYEQYF. J is TRBJ2-7 and V is TRBV12-3 or TRBV12-4, with 8 bases aligning to TRBD1. The CDR3 runs to 13 residues. V was pared by 6 bases and J by 4 bases, with 5 bases of the junction left unmatched.